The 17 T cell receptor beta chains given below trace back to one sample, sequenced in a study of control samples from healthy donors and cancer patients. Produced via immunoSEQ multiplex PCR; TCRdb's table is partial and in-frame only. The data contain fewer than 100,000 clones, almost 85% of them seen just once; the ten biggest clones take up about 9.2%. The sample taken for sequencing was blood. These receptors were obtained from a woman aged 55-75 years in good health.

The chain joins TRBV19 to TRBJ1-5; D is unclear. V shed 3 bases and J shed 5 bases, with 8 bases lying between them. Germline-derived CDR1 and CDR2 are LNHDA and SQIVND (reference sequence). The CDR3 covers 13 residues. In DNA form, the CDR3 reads TGTGCCAGTAGTATTAGTTGGGATCAGCCCCAGCATTTT. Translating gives CASSISWDQPQHF.

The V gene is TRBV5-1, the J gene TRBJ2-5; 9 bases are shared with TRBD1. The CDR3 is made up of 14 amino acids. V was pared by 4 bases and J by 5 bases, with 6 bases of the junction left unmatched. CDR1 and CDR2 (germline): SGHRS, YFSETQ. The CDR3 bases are TGCGCCAGCAGCAAACAGGGGGCTGGGGAGACCCAGTACTTC. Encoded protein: CASSKQGAGETQYF.

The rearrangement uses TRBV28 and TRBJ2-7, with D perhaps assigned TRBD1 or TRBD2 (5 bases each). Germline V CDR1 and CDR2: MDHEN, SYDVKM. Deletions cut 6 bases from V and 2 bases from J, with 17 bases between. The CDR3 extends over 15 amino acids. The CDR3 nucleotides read TGTGCCAGCAGCTCTCTAGTGGGGGTGACCTACGAGCAGTACTTC. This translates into CASSSLVGVTYEQYF.

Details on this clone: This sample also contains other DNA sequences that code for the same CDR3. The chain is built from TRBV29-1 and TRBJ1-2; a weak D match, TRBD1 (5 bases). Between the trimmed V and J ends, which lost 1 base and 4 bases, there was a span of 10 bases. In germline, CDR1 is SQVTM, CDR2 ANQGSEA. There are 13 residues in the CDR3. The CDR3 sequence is CSVEGQGGYGYTF. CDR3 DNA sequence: TGCAGCGTTGAAGGGCAGGGAGGCTATGGCTACACCTTC.

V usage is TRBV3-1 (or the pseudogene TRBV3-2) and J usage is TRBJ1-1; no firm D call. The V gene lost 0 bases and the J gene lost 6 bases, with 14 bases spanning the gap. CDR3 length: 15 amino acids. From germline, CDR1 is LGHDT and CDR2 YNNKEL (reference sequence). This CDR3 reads CASSQDQAGRPEAFF. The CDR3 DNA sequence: TGTGCCAGCAGCCAAGATCAGGCGGGAAGGCCTGAAGCTTTCTTT.

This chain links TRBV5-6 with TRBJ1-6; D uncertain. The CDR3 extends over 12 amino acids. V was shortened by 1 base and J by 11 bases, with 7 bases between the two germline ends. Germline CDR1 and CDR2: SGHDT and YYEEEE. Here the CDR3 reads CASSLRVPPLHF. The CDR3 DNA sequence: TGTGCCAGCAGCTTGAGGGTACCACCCCTCCACTTT. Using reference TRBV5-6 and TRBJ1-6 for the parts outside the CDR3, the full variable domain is DAGVTQSPTHLIKTRGQQVTLRCSPKSGHDTVSWYQQALGQGPQFIFQYYEEEERQRGNFPDRFSGHQFPNYSSELNVNALLLGDSALYLCASSLRVPPLHFGNGTRLTVT.

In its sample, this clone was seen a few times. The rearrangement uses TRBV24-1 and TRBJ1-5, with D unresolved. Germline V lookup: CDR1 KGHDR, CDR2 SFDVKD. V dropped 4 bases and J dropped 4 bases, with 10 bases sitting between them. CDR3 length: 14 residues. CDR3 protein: CATSDSTRNQPQHF. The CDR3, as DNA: TGTGCCACCAGTGACTCCACCCGGAATCAGCCCCAGCATTTT.

The CDR3 reads CASSWTGKAQPQHF. The CDR3 DNA sequence: TGTGCCAGCAGCTGGACAGGGAAAGCTCAGCCCCAGCATTTT. This chain links TRBV7-2 with TRBJ1-5; TRBD1 matches at 8 bases. The ends lost 4 bases at V and 6 bases at J; junction bases unmatched: 5. This CDR3 comprises 14 residues. Germline CDR1 is SGHTA and CDR2 is FQGNSA.

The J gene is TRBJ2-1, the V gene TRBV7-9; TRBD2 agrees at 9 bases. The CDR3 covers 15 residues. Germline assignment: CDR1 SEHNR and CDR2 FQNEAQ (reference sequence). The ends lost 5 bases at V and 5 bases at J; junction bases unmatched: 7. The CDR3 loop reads CASSQLAGANNEQFF. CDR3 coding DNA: TGTGCCAGCAGCCAACTAGCGGGCGCTAACAATGAGCAGTTCTTC.

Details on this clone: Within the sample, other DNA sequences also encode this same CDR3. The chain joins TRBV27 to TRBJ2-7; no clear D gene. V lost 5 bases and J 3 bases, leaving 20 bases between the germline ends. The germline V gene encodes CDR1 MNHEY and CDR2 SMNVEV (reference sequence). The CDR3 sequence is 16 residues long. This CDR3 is CASSPHDPAVDYEQYF. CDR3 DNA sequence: TGTGCCAGCAGTCCGCACGACCCCGCGGTGGACTACGAGCAGTACTTC.

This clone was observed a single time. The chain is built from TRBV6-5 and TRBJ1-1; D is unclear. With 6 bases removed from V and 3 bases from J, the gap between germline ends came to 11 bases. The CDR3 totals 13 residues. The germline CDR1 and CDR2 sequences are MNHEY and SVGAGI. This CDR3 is CASRTGVDTEAFF. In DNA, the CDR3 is TGTGCCAGCAGGACCGGGGTGGACACTGAAGCTTTCTTT.

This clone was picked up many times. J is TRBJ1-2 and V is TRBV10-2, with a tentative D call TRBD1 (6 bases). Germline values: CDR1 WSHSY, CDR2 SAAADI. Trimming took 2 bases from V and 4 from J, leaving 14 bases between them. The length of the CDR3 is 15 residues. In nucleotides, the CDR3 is TGCGCCAGCAGTGAGAATTTGGACAGCTCCTATGGCTACACCTTC. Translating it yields CASSENLDSSYGYTF.

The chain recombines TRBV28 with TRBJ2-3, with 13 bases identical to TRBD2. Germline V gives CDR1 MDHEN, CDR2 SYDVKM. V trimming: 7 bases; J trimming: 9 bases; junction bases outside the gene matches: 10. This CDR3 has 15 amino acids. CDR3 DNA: TGTGCCAGCACCCCGGGAGAACTAGCGGGAGGGACGCAGTATTTT. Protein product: CASTPGELAGGTQYF.

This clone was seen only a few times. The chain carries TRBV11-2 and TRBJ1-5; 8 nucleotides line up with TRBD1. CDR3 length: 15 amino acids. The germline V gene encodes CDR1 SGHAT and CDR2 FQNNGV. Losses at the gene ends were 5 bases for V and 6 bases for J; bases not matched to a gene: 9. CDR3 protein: CASSLGTGSSQPQHF. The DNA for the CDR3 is TGTGCCAGCAGCCTAGGGACAGGCTCCAGTCAGCCCCAGCATTTT.

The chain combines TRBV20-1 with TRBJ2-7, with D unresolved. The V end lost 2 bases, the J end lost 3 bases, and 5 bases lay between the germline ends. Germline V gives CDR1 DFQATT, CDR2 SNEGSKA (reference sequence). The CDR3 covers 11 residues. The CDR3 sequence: CSARLSYEQYF. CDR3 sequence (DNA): TGCAGTGCTAGACTTAGCTACGAGCAGTACTTC.

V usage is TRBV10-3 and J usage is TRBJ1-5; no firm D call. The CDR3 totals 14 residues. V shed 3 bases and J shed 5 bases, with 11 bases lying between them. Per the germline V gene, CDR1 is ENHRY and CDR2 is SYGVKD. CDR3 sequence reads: CAISDPPNYQPQHF. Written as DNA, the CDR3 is TGTGCCATCAGTGATCCCCCAAATTATCAGCCCCAGCATTTT.

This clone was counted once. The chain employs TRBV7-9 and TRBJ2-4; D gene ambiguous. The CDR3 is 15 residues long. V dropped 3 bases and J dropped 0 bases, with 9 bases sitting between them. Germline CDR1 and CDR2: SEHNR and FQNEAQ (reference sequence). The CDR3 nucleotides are TGTGCCAGCAGCTTTGACGGTCTAGCCAAAAACATTCAGTACTTC. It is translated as CASSFDGLAKNIQYF.